The present T cell receptor (beta chain) was sequenced within a study of T-cell reconstitution after alpha-beta-depleted transplantation in children. Unique molecular identifiers were used to barcode this TCRbeta library. Each CDR3 protein gets one entry after TCRdb re-called the PCR reads with MiXCR. The sample holds over 150,000 distinct CDR3 sequences; approximately 6.6% are singletons and the top ten take around 3.1%. The CDR3 spans 14 residues. V was clipped by 5 bases and J by 5 bases, with 13 bases between them. This clonotype was recorded many times. The clonotype originates from a human donor who donated a stem cell graft to a child with Wiskott-Aldrich syndrome. The J gene is TRBJ2-1, the V gene TRBV12-3 or TRBV12-4, with D hard to call. The sample here was PBMCs from the stem cell graft donor, taken from the stem cell graft. The DNA for the CDR3 is TGTGCCAGCAGTCTGCTGACGGCAAACAATGAGCAGTTCTTC. This gives the protein CASSLLTANNEQFF.